This T cell receptor (beta chain) originates from a study of cytomegalovirus exposure and HLA in healthy donors. Study details: Earlier, 95 million to 140 million unique TCR beta sequences were recovered from about 170 million T cells by an analysis. Study conclusions and caveats: Many donors shared some public TCRs, even though most TCR sequences were rare.

Germline CDR1 KGHSH, CDR2 LQKENI. Trimming pared 0 bases from V and 1 base from J, leaving 3 bases between. CDR3 length: 13 residues. Note on this clone: The antigen is undetermined. Within the sample, other DNA sequences also encode this same CDR3.

The PCR was carried out with 60 Vbeta primers and 13 Jbeta primers. Repertoires were generated with immunoSEQ multiplex PCR, while TCRdb's copy carries only in-frame clones and drops some. The table lists 150,000 to 250,000 clones, around 83% of them singletons, with roughly 6% in the top ten. The gene calls are TRBV18 and TRBJ2-5; D remains unclear. Source material: PBMCs. The TCR sequence derives from a woman in her 50s in good health and CMV-seropositive. CDR3 protein: CASSPPGQETQYF. The CDR3 nucleotides are TGTGCCAGCTCACCACCCGGCCAAGAGACCCAGTACTTC.